The 19 T cell receptor beta chains given below trace back to one sample, sequenced in a study of cytomegalovirus exposure and HLA in healthy donors. PCR was performed using 60 Vbeta and 13 Jbeta primers. The protocol was immunoSEQ multiplex PCR, while the TCRdb copy is restricted to in-frame clones and leaves out a portion. The sample shows under 200,000 clones, 75% of them seen only once. Sequenced: PBMCs. These receptors were taken from a woman aged 50 to 65 in good health and CMV-seropositive.

This clone was counted between two and nine times. The V call is TRBV29-1, the J call TRBJ2-1, with 9 bases lining up with TRBD2. The ends lost 4 bases at V and 9 bases at J; junction bases unmatched: 10. Germline V gives CDR1 SQVTM, CDR2 ANQGSEA. CDR3 length: 14 residues. CDR3: CSVARSGGGGEQFF. Here the CDR3 DNA reads TGCAGCGTTGCCCGTAGCGGGGGTGGGGGTGAGCAGTTCTTC.

The genes are TRBV19 and TRBJ1-4, with D unresolved. The germline V and J ends were trimmed by 6 bases and 5 bases, with 16 bases remaining between them. This CDR3 is built from 15 residues. The germline gives CDR1 LNHDA, CDR2 SQIVND (reference sequence). The CDR3 here is CASSPAPLQNEKLFF. The DNA for the CDR3 is TGTGCCAGTAGCCCAGCCCCTTTACAGAATGAAAAACTGTTTTTT.

The CDR3 loop reads CASSSSRGGDTDTQYF. CDR3 in DNA: TGTGCCAGCAGTTCCTCCCGGGGAGGGGACACAGATACGCAGTATTTT. The chain recombines TRBV27 with TRBJ2-3; 7 bases match TRBD2. V dropped 4 bases and J dropped 2; count of bases not matched to a gene: 9. CDR3 length: 16 residues. Germline V gives CDR1 MNHEY, CDR2 SMNVEV (reference sequence).

The chain couples TRBV19 to TRBJ1-3; no firm D call. This CDR3 is built from 13 residues. V lost 7 bases and J lost 4, with 11 bases in between. Germline loops: CDR1 LNHDA, CDR2 SQIVND (reference sequence). CDR3 nucleotides: TGTGCCAGTAAAGTTGGCTTCGGAAACACCATATATTTT. Amino acid sequence: CASKVGFGNTIYF. The complete variable domain, with remaining parts taken from reference TRBV19 and TRBJ1-3, reads DGGITQSPKYLFRKEGQNVTLSCEQNLNHDAMYWYRQDPGQGLRLIYYSQIVNDFQKGDIAEGYSVSREKKESFPLTVTSAQKNPTAFYLCASKVGFGNTIYFGEGSWLTVV.

J is TRBJ1-1 and V is TRBV25-1, with 8 bases that match TRBD1. In germline, CDR1 is MGHDK, CDR2 SYGVNS. The CDR3 is made up of 15 amino acids. The trim removed 3 bases at V and 4 bases at J, leaving 7 bases unmatched. The CDR3 loop is CASSDPGTGGTEAFF. The CDR3 nucleotides read TGTGCCAGCAGTGATCCCGGGACAGGAGGCACTGAAGCTTTCTTT.

This clone was seen a handful of times. V usage is TRBV29-1 and J usage is TRBJ1-1, with a tentative D call TRBD1 (5 bases). CDR1 is SQVTM and CDR2 is ANQGSEA in the germline V gene. Deletions cut 2 bases from V and 2 bases from J, with 9 bases between. The CDR3 has 13 residues. The CDR3 loop is CSVENRINTEAFF. CDR3 DNA sequence: TGCAGCGTTGAAAACAGGATCAACACTGAAGCTTTCTTT.

This chain uses TRBV18 with TRBJ2-1, with 9 nucleotides matching TRBD2. Germline CDR1 is KGHSH and CDR2 is LQKENI. The CDR3 runs 15 residues. V gave up 0 bases and J gave up 3 bases; unmatched junction bases: 0. The CDR3 sequence is CASSPPSGGYNEQFF. CDR3 DNA sequence: TGTGCCAGCTCACCACCTAGCGGGGGCTACAATGAGCAGTTCTTC. The full variable domain, in which reference TRBV18 and TRBJ2-1 provide the parts outside the CDR3, is NAGVMQNPRHLVRRRGQEARLRCSPMKGHSHVYWYRQLPEEGLKFMVYLQKENIIDESGMPKERFSAEFPKEGPSILRIQQVVRGDSAAYFCASSPPSGGYNEQFFGPGTRLTVL.

The chain links TRBV5-1 to TRBJ2-5; 12 nucleotides line up with TRBD1. Per germline, CDR1 SGHRS and CDR2 YFSETQ. Trimming removed 4 bases from V and 5 bases from J; junction bases left unmatched: 6. The CDR3 is made up of 15 amino acids. DNA for the CDR3: TGCGCCAGCAGCACCGGGACAGGGGGCATGGAGACCCAGTACTTC. Translation: CASSTGTGGMETQYF.

In this sample, this clone turned up a few times. The chain links TRBV6-6 to TRBJ1-1, with D unclear. V was trimmed by 7 bases and J by 4 bases, leaving 19 bases between them. The CDR3 has 15 residues. Germline CDR1 is MNHNY and CDR2 is SVGAGI (reference sequence). CDR3 sequence: CASTSYASVTTEAFF. In nucleotides, the CDR3 is TGTGCCAGCACCTCATACGCGAGCGTGACCACTGAAGCTTTCTTT.

The chain joins TRBV11-2 to TRBJ2-7; the match to TRBD1 covers 9 bases. V lost 1 base to trimming and J lost 0 bases; unmatched junction nucleotides: 10. CDR3 length equals 18 residues. Germline values: CDR1 SGHAT, CDR2 FQNNGV. DNA of the CDR3: TGTGCCAGCAGCTTAGCCCCTGGGACAGGGCCGACCTCCTACGAGCAGTACTTC. Translated: CASSLAPGTGPTSYEQYF.

The chain combines TRBV4-1 with TRBJ2-4, with D perhaps TRBD2 (5 bases). The CDR3 has 17 residues. Germline CDR1 and CDR2: MGHRA and YSYEKL. V was clipped by 1 base and J by 1 base, with 14 bases between them. CDR3 in DNA: TGCGCCAGCAGCCAAGTTGGAGGTTCTCTGGCCAAAAACATTCAGTACTTC. Translation gives CASSQVGGSLAKNIQYF.

This clone was detected only a few times. V is TRBV19 and J is TRBJ1-5, with TRBD1 as a possible D gene (6 bases). Germline assignment: CDR1 LNHDA and CDR2 SQIVND (reference sequence). V shed 4 bases and J shed 1 base, with 11 bases lying between them. The length of the CDR3 is 15 residues. DNA for the CDR3: TGTGCCAGTAGTACCTTACAGGGAAGCAATCAGCCCCAGCATTTT. Amino acid sequence: CASSTLQGSNQPQHF.

The rearrangement links TRBV15 to TRBJ2-5, with 7 bases lining up with TRBD1. There are 14 residues in the CDR3. Trimming cost V 8 bases and J 1 base; bases outside gene matches: 7. Per the germline V gene, CDR1 is LNHNV and CDR2 is YYDKDF (reference sequence). This CDR3 is CATGTAYFQETQYF. The CDR3 nucleotides are TGTGCCACCGGGACAGCGTACTTCCAAGAGACCCAGTACTTC.

This clone was seen once. The CDR3 nucleotides are TGTGCCAGCAGTTACTCGACTAGTTCCTACAATGAGCAGTTCTTC. Protein: CASSYSTSSYNEQFF. The V gene is TRBV6-6, the J gene TRBJ2-1; tentative D call: TRBD2 (6 bases). The CDR3 runs to 15 residues. Between the trimmed V and J ends, which lost 0 bases and 1 base, there was a span of 7 bases. Germline V CDR1 and CDR2: MNHNY, SVGAGI (reference sequence).

The chain combines TRBV5-1 with TRBJ2-7; the D is unclear. This CDR3 region has 15 residues. V lost 2 bases and J 0 bases, leaving 12 bases between the germline ends. CDR1 SGHRS and CDR2 YFSETQ come from the germline V gene. This CDR3 reads CASSFGRKSSYEQYF. CDR3 sequence (DNA): TGCGCCAGCAGCTTCGGCAGGAAGAGCTCCTACGAGCAGTACTTC.

The CDR3 region is CASSLGARENTEAFF. In DNA form, the CDR3 reads TGCGCCAGCAGCTTGGGGGCCAGAGAGAACACTGAAGCTTTCTTT. The chain links TRBV5-1 to TRBJ1-1; no firm D call. The germline gives CDR1 SGHRS, CDR2 YFSETQ. Deletions cut 0 bases from V and 1 base from J, with 10 bases between. The CDR3 runs 15 residues.

V usage is TRBV29-1 and J usage is TRBJ2-3, with TRBD2 matching over 9 bases. V dropped 6 bases and J dropped 1; count of bases not matched to a gene: 8. Germline V CDR1 and CDR2: SQVTM, ANQGSEA. The CDR3 is 15 amino acids. The chain's CDR3 is CSVREASGGTDTQYF. CDR3 DNA: TGCAGCGTGCGGGAGGCTAGCGGGGGCACAGATACGCAGTATTTT.

This chain connects TRBV2 to TRBJ2-1, with D tentatively TRBD1 (5 bases). CDR1 is SNHLY and CDR2 is FYNNEI in the germline V gene. V was shortened by 1 base and J by 7 bases, with 11 bases between the two germline ends. The CDR3 is 14 amino acids. The CDR3 here is CASSEGGEGNEQFF. For the CDR3, the DNA is TGTGCCAGCAGTGAAGGGGGCGAAGGGAATGAGCAGTTCTTC.

V is TRBV6-4 and J is TRBJ2-1, with a weak D call TRBD2 (5 bases). The V gene lost 5 bases and the J gene lost 5 bases, with 16 bases spanning the gap. The CDR3 sequence is 15 residues long. Germline V gene lookup returns CDR1 MRHNA and CDR2 SNTAGT. Written as DNA, the CDR3 is TGTGCCAGCAGTCCGCTGTTTTCGGGGAACAATGAGCAGTTCTTC. This encodes CASSPLFSGNNEQFF.